Listed below are T cell receptor beta chains from one sample, sequenced in a study of beta chain features in type 1 diabetes. Method: immunoSEQ multiplex PCR; TCRdb's copy keeps in-frame clones and lacks some. The table lists hundreds of thousands of clones, around 15% of them singletons. The sequenced sample consisted of naive CD4+ T cells from blood. These receptors originate from a man aged 18-30 years with type 1 diabetes. Each CDR3 is given with its conserved first and last residue. The order of the fields is V gene, clone size, J gene, D gene, CDR3 protein, CDR3 DNA. A D gene is named only where the DNA matches it firmly. Size values are once, few and many counts, or a class for expanded clones, and some rows have none.

TRBV7-9,few,TRBJ1-1,-,CAQILGAGSTEAFF,TGTGCCCAAATCCTAGGGGCAGGAAGTACTGAAGCTTTCTTT
TRBV5-1,few,TRBJ2-1,-,CASSLDGETYNEQFF,TGCGCCAGCAGCTTGGACGGGGAAACCTACAATGAGCAGTTCTTC
TRBV13,-,TRBJ2-3,TRBD2,CASSLRAGTGRTDTQYF,TGTGCCAGCAGCCTCCGAGCCGGGACCGGGAGGACAGATACGCAGTATTTT
TRBV5-1,-,TRBJ2-1,TRBD1,CASSPGGEQFF,TGCGCCAGCAGCCCAGGGGGTGAGCAGTTCTTC
TRBV18,-,TRBJ2-7,-,CASSPSEAHTAYEQYF,TGTGCCAGCTCACCCTCCGAGGCCCACACGGCCTACGAGCAGTACTTC
TRBV28,once,TRBJ2-2,-,CASRDTNTGELFF,TGTGCCAGTCGGGACACTAACACCGGGGAGCTGTTTTTT
TRBV27,-,TRBJ2-1,TRBD2,CASSTSGGFYNEQFF,TGTGCCAGCAGTACCAGCGGGGGGTTCTACAATGAGCAGTTCTTC
TRBV2,-,TRBJ2-7,TRBD2,CASSVGGIEQYF,TGTGCCAGCAGTGTGGGAGGGATTGAGCAGTACTTC
TRBV25-1,few,TRBJ1-2,TRBD1,CASSPEGRGYGYTF,TGTGCCAGCAGTCCGGAGGGCAGGGGGTATGGCTACACCTTC
TRBV5-1,few,TRBJ1-2,TRBD1,CASSPNEGGAAGYTF,TGCGCCAGCAGCCCTAACGAAGGGGGCGCGGCTGGCTACACCTTC
TRBV20-1,-,TRBJ2-1,-,CSARTYNEQFF,TGCAGTGCCAGAACTTACAATGAGCAGTTCTTC
TRBV4-2,few,TRBJ2-3,-,CASSQERGTGMTDTQYF,TGTGCCAGCAGCCAAGAAAGGGGTACAGGGATGACAGATACGCAGTATTTT
TRBV11-2,few,TRBJ2-7,-,CASSLVLTPYEQYF,TGTGCCAGCAGCTTAGTACTTACGCCCTACGAGCAGTACTTC
TRBV23-1,-,TRBJ2-3,TRBD2,CASSQQGSGGSWTCEGQDTQYF,TGCGCCAGCAGTCAACAAGGTAGCGGGGGATCCTGGACATGTGAGGGGCAAGATACGCAGTATTTT
TRBV4-1,-,TRBJ1-5,TRBD1,CASSPETGGFSNQPQHF,TGCGCCAGCAGCCCGGAGACAGGGGGGTTCAGCAATCAGCCCCAGCATTTT
TRBV11-2,-,TRBJ2-1,TRBD2,CASSPAGPYNEQFF,TGTGCCAGCAGCCCAGCGGGGCCGTACAATGAGCAGTTCTTC
TRBV5-1,-,TRBJ2-5,-,CASSLEMRGKETQYF,TGCGCCAGCAGCTTGGAAATGAGGGGAAAAGAGACCCAGTACTTC
TRBV30,-,TRBJ2-7,TRBD1,CAWSPADRGVVPYEQYF,TGTGCCTGGAGTCCTGCGGACAGGGGAGTTGTCCCCTACGAGCAGTACTTC
TRBV6-5,-,TRBJ2-3,-,CASSYSTDTDTQYF,TGTGCCAGCAGTTATAGCACAGACACAGATACGCAGTATTTT
TRBV7-9,-,TRBJ2-7,-,CASPPLLGEQYF,TGTGCCAGCCCACCTCTGCTAGGAGAGCAGTACTTC
TRBV29-1,-,TRBJ2-1,-,CSARRAGAALGSYNEQFF,TGCAGTGCCCGAAGGGCAGGGGCCGCTTTGGGCTCCTACAATGAGCAGTTCTTC
TRBV19,-,TRBJ1-2,-,CASSGPERYGYTF,TGTGCCAGTTCCGGGCCGGAGAGGTATGGCTACACCTTC
TRBV30,-,TRBJ1-1,-,CAWRGTAEAFF,TGTGCCTGGAGAGGGACGGCTGAAGCTTTCTTT
TRBV30,few,TRBJ2-7,-,CAWTNENTYEQYF,TGTGCCTGGACGAACGAAAACACCTACGAGCAGTACTTC
TRBV6-4,-,TRBJ2-1,TRBD2,CASSVGAGGYNEQFF,TGTGCCAGCAGTGTCGGAGCGGGGGGGTACAATGAGCAGTTCTTC
TRBV5-1,-,TRBJ2-1,-,CASSNDGFSYNEQFF,TGCGCCAGCAGCAACGACGGATTCTCCTACAATGAGCAGTTCTTC
TRBV2,few,TRBJ1-6,-,CASSEHRNNSPLHF,TGTGCCAGCAGTGAACATAGGAATAATTCACCCCTCCACTTT
TRBV5-1,few,TRBJ1-1,TRBD1,CASSLAFGQVNTEAFF,TGCGCCAGCAGCTTGGCTTTTGGACAGGTGAACACTGAAGCTTTCTTT
TRBV6-5,few,TRBJ1-1,-,CASSYSGMRFEAFF,TGTGCCAGCAGTTACTCGGGAATGAGGTTCGAAGCTTTCTTT
TRBV30,-,TRBJ2-7,TRBD1,CAWTRDRVVEQYF,TGTGCCTGGACCCGGGACAGGGTGGTCGAGCAGTACTTC
TRBV12-5,-,TRBJ2-3,TRBD1,CASGLVLWQGAAADTQYF,TGTGCTAGTGGTTTGGTACTGTGGCAGGGGGCAGCAGCAGATACGCAGTATTTT
TRBV5-1,-,TRBJ2-7,TRBD1,CASSDRTGGYEQYF,TGCGCCAGCAGCGACCGGACAGGGGGATACGAGCAGTACTTC
TRBV5-1,-,TRBJ2-7,TRBD1,CASSPGTGGYYEQYF,TGCGCCAGCAGCCCCGGGACAGGGGGCTATTACGAGCAGTACTTC
TRBV4-2,few,TRBJ2-1,-,CASSQVIGAEQFF,TGTGCCAGCAGCCAAGTCATAGGAGCTGAGCAGTTCTTC
TRBV6-1,-,TRBJ2-1,TRBD1,CASSEEGTVNEQFF,TGTGCCAGCAGTGAAGAAGGGACAGTAAATGAGCAGTTCTTC
TRBV6-5,-,TRBJ2-2,-,CASSYDTTNTGELFF,TGTGCCAGCAGTTACGACACGACTAACACCGGGGAGCTGTTTTTT
TRBV6-5,-,TRBJ2-5,-,CASSYSSYQETQYF,TGTGCCAGCAGTTACTCCTCATATCAAGAGACCCAGTACTTC
TRBV19,few,TRBJ1-2,TRBD1,CASRRDSYLYGYTF,TGTGCCAGTAGGCGGGACAGTTACCTTTATGGCTACACCTTC
TRBV4-1,-,TRBJ1-6,TRBD1,CASSQGGGTDRSPLHF,TGCGCCAGCAGCCAAGGAGGGGGGACAGACAGATCACCCCTCCACTTT
TRBV7-9,-,TRBJ2-5,TRBD2,CASSLSGAGVQETQYF,TGTGCCAGCAGCTTATCCGGTGCGGGGGTCCAAGAGACCCAGTACTTC
TRBV28,few,TRBJ2-7,-,CASSLGPPTQTYEQYF,TGTGCCAGCAGTTTAGGGCCCCCGACACAAACCTACGAGCAGTACTTC
TRBV30,-,TRBJ1-2,TRBD1,CAWRPRDRDYGYTF,TGTGCCTGGAGGCCCCGGGACAGGGACTATGGCTACACCTTC
TRBV2,few,TRBJ1-5,-,CASSVRFQPQHF,TGTGCCAGCAGTGTTAGGTTTCAGCCCCAGCATTTT
TRBV2,few,TRBJ2-7,-,CASSSEARAEQYF,TGTGCCAGCAGCAGCGAAGCCAGGGCCGAGCAGTACTTC
TRBV28,few,TRBJ2-7,-,CATTQGYEQYF,TGTGCCACTACCCAGGGCTACGAGCAGTACTTC